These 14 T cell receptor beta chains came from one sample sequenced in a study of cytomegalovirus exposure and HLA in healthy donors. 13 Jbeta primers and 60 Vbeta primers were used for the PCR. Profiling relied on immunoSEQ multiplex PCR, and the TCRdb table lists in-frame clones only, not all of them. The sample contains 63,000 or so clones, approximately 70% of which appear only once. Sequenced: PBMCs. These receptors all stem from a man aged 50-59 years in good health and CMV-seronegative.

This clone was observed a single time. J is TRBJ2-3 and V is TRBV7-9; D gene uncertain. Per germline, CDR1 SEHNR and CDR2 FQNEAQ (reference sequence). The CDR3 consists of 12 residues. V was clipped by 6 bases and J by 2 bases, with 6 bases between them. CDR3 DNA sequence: TGTGCCAGCAGTTCCTACACAGATACGCAGTATTTT. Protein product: CASSSYTDTQYF. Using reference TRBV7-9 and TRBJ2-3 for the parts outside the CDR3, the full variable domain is DTGVSQNPRHKITKRGQNVTFRCDPISEHNRLYWYRQTLGQGPEFLTYFQNEAQLEKSRLLSDRFSAERPKGSFSTLEIQRTEQGDSAMYLCASSSYTDTQYFGPGTRLTVL.

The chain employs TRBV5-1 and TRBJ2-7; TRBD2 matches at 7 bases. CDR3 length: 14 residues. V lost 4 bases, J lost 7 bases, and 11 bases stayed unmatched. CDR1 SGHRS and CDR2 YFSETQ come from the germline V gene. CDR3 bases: TGCGCCAGCAGCCGAGCGGCCGCGGGGGAAGAGCAGTACTTC. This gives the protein CASSRAAAGEEQYF.

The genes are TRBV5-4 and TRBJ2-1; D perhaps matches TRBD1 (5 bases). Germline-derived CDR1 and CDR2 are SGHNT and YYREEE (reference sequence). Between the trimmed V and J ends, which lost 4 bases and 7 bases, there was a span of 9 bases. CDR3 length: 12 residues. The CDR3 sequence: CASSGASNEQFF. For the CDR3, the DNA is TGTGCCAGCAGCGGGGCAAGTAATGAGCAGTTCTTC.

CDR3 DNA sequence: TGTGCCAGCAGCTTGGGTCAGGGCGCCTACGAGCAGTACTTC. Translated: CASSLGQGAYEQYF. V usage is TRBV7-6 and J usage is TRBJ2-7; weak D call: TRBD1 (5 bases). The V end was cut by 3 bases, the J end by 2 bases, with 11 bases between. Germline CDR1 SGHVS, CDR2 FNYEAQ. The CDR3 totals 14 residues.

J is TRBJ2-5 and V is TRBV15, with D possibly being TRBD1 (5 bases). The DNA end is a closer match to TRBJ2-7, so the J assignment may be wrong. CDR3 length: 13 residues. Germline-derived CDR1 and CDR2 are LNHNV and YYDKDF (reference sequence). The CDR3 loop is CATAPTDSYEQYF. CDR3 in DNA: TGTGCCACGGCTCCGACAGACTCCTACGAGCAGTACTTC.

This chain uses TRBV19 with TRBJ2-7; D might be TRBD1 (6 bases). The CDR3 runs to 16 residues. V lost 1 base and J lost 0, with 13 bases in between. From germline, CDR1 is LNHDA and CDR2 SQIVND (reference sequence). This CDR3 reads CASSIGGRGLSYEQYF. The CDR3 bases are TGTGCCAGTAGTATAGGGGGCAGGGGCCTCTCCTACGAGCAGTACTTC.

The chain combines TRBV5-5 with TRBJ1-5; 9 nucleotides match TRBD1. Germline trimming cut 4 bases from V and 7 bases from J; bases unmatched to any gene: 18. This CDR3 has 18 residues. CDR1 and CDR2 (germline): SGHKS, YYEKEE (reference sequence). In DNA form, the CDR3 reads TGTGCCAGCAGCCCGATCCTCCGGGACAGGGTCTTGGGGCAGCCCCAGCATTTT. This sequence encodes CASSPILRDRVLGQPQHF.

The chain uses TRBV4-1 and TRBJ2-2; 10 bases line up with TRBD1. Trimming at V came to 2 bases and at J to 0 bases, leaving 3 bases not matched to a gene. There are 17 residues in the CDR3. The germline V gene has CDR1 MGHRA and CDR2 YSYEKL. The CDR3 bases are TGCGCCAGCAGCCAACCGACAGGGGGCGCGAACACCGGGGAGCTGTTTTTT. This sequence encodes CASSQPTGGANTGELFF.

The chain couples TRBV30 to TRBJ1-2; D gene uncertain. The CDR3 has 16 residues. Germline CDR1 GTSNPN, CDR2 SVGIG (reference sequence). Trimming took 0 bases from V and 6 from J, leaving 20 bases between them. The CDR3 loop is CAWSVPRGRVRDGYTF. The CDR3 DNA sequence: TGTGCCTGGAGTGTCCCTCGAGGGAGGGTACGAGATGGCTACACCTTC.

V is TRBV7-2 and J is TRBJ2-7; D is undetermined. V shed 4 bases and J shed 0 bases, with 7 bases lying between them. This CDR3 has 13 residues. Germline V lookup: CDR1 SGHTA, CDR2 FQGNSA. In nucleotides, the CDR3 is TGTGCCAGCAGCTATGCGAGCTCCTACGAGCAGTACTTC. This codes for CASSYASSYEQYF. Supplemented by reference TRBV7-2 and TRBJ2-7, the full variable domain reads GAGVSQSPSNKVTEKGKDVELRCDPISGHTALYWYRQSLGQGLEFLIYFQGNSAPDKSGLPSDRFSAERTGGSVSTLTIQRTQQEDSAVYLCASSYASSYEQYFGPGTRLTVT.

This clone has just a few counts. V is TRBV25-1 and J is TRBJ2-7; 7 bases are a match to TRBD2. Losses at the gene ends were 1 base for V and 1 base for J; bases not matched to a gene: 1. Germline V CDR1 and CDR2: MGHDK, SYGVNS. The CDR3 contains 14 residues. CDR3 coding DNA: TGTGCCAGCAGTGAATGGGAGGGTTCCTACGAGCAGTACTTC. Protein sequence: CASSEWEGSYEQYF.

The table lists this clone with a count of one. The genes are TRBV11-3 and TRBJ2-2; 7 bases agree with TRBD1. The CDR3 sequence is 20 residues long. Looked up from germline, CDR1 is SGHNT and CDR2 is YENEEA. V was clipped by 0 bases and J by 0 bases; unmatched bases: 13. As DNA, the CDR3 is TGTGCCAGCAGCTTAGAAGGCACGGGATTGGGACAGCCGAACACCGGGGAGCTGTTTTTT. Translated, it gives CASSLEGTGLGQPNTGELFF.

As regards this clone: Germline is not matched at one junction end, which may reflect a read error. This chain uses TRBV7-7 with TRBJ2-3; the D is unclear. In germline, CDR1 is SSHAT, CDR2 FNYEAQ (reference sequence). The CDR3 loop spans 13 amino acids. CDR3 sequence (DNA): TGTGCTAGCAGCTTAGTCCTCACAGATACGCAGTATTTT. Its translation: CASSLVLTDTQYF.

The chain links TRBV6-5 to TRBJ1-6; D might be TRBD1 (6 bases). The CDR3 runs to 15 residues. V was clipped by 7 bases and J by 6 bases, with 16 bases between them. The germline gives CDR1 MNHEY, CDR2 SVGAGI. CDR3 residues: CASNPVAGANSPLHF. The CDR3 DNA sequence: TGTGCCAGCAACCCGGTGGCAGGGGCTAATTCACCCCTCCACTTT.